This is a list of T cell receptor beta chains from one sample in a study of blood T cell repertoires in COVID-19. Sequencing used immunoSEQ multiplex PCR; TCRdb keeps in-frame clones, though not all of them. The sample consists of about 150,000 clones, 80% of them appearing once. Sequencing was done on a sample of peripheral blood. These receptor sequences come from a man in his fifties or sixties with acute or convalescent COVID-19. The CDR3 runs from the conserved cysteine through the conserved F or W. A D gene is named only where the DNA matches it firmly. Clone size is given for some rows only: seen once, a few or many times, or a class if the clone is expanded.

v_gene: TRBV6-1
d_gene: NA
j_gene: TRBJ2-3
abundance: once
CDR3aa: CASSEVILQGGSTDTQYF
CDR3nt: TGTGCCAGCAGTGAAGTCATCCTACAGGGTGGGAGCACAGATACGCAGTATTTT

v_gene: TRBV5-4
d_gene: NA
j_gene: TRBJ2-6
abundance: few
CDR3aa: CASRKAGWSGANVLTF
CDR3nt: TGTGCCAGCAGGAAAGCAGGGTGGTCTGGGGCCAACGTCCTGACTTTC

v_gene: TRBV29-1
d_gene: TRBD1
j_gene: TRBJ2-1
abundance: NA
CDR3aa: CSVDGVTGVDSYNEQFF
CDR3nt: TGCAGCGTTGATGGAGTTACAGGGGTCGACTCCTACAATGAGCAGTTCTTC

v_gene: TRBV5-4
d_gene: TRBD2
j_gene: TRBJ2-2
abundance: NA
CDR3aa: CASSSHLGRGASGELFF
CDR3nt: TGTGCCAGCAGCTCCCACCTGGGGCGGGGGGCCTCCGGGGAGCTGTTTTTT

v_gene: TRBV28
d_gene: TRBD1
j_gene: TRBJ2-2
abundance: NA
CDR3aa: CASSRQGVRTGELFF
CDR3nt: TGTGCCAGCAGCCGACAGGGGGTTAGGACCGGGGAGCTGTTTTTT

v_gene: TRBV5-1
d_gene: NA
j_gene: TRBJ1-4
abundance: NA
CDR3aa: CASSLAGDNEKLFF
CDR3nt: TGCGCCAGCAGCTTGGCCGGTGATAATGAAAAACTGTTTTTT

v_gene: TRBV28
d_gene: TRBD2
j_gene: TRBJ2-7
abundance: NA
CDR3aa: CASSLLAGFSYEQYF
CDR3nt: TGTGCCAGCAGCCTACTAGCGGGTTTCTCCTACGAGCAGTACTTC

v_gene: TRBV30
d_gene: NA
j_gene: TRBJ1-3
abundance: once
CDR3aa: CAWSAGFGGNTIYF
CDR3nt: TGTGCCTGGAGTGCGGGGTTTGGTGGAAACACCATATATTTT

v_gene: TRBV7-8
d_gene: TRBD2
j_gene: TRBJ2-7
abundance: NA
CDR3aa: CASSLREGISYEQYF
CDR3nt: TGTGCCAGCAGCTTAAGGGAGGGGATCTCCTACGAGCAGTACTTC

v_gene: TRBV5-1
d_gene: NA
j_gene: TRBJ2-5
abundance: NA
CDR3aa: CASSVGGQETQYF
CDR3nt: TGCGCCAGCTCAGTCGGGGGACAAGAGACCCAGTACTTC

v_gene: TRBV28
d_gene: TRBD1
j_gene: TRBJ1-1
abundance: NA
CDR3aa: CASNFQGVNTEAFF
CDR3nt: TGTGCCAGCAACTTCCAGGGGGTGAACACTGAAGCTTTCTTT

v_gene: TRBV5-5
d_gene: TRBD1
j_gene: TRBJ1-5
abundance: once
CDR3aa: CASSVQGQGNQPQHF
CDR3nt: TGTGCCAGCAGCGTACAGGGACAGGGTAATCAGCCCCAGCATTTT

v_gene: TRBV5-1
d_gene: TRBD1
j_gene: TRBJ2-2
abundance: NA
CDR3aa: CASSPRTGSDGELFF
CDR3nt: TGCGCCAGCAGCCCCAGGACAGGGTCTGACGGGGAGCTGTTTTTT

v_gene: TRBV18
d_gene: TRBD2
j_gene: TRBJ2-7
abundance: few
CDR3aa: CASSPKAGGPPEEQYF
CDR3nt: TGTGCCAGCTCACCTAAGGCGGGAGGGCCCCCCGAGGAGCAGTACTTC

v_gene: TRBV7-7
d_gene: NA
j_gene: TRBJ2-2
abundance: NA
CDR3aa: CASSIDTPSVTGELFF
CDR3nt: TGTGCCAGCAGTATAGATACCCCGTCGGTAACCGGGGAGCTGTTTTTT

v_gene: TRBV11-2
d_gene: NA
j_gene: TRBJ2-7
abundance: NA
CDR3aa: CASSFDRVSYEQYF
CDR3nt: TGTGCCAGCAGCTTCGACAGAGTTTCCTACGAGCAGTACTTC

v_gene: TRBV5-6
d_gene: NA
j_gene: TRBJ1-2
abundance: NA
CDR3aa: CASSLWARVGYGYTF
CDR3nt: TGTGCCAGCAGCTTGTGGGCCAGGGTGGGCTATGGCTACACCTTC

v_gene: TRBV27
d_gene: NA
j_gene: TRBJ2-4
abundance: NA
CDR3aa: CASSLTVKNIQYF
CDR3nt: TGTGCCAGCAGCCTGACAGTAAAAAACATTCAGTACTTC

v_gene: TRBV5-1
d_gene: NA
j_gene: TRBJ1-4
abundance: few
CDR3aa: CASSATGFLGNEKLFF
CDR3nt: TGCGCCAGCAGCGCCACAGGGTTTTTAGGTAATGAAAAACTGTTTTTT

v_gene: TRBV5-4
d_gene: TRBD1
j_gene: TRBJ2-1
abundance: NA
CDR3aa: CASSPGDRGLGYEQFF
CDR3nt: TGTGCCAGCAGCCCCGGGGACAGGGGGCTGGGGTATGAGCAGTTCTTC

v_gene: TRBV19
d_gene: NA
j_gene: TRBJ2-1
abundance: once
CDR3aa: CASSQGQAYNEQFF
CDR3nt: TGTGCCAGTAGTCAGGGACAAGCATACAATGAGCAGTTCTTC

v_gene: TRBV19
d_gene: NA
j_gene: TRBJ1-1
abundance: NA
CDR3aa: CASSMASLGRGTEAFF
CDR3nt: TGTGCCAGTAGTATGGCGTCATTGGGTCGCGGGACTGAAGCTTTCTTT

v_gene: TRBV2
d_gene: TRBD2
j_gene: TRBJ2-1
abundance: NA
CDR3aa: CASMRLAGIYNEQFF
CDR3nt: TGTGCCAGCATGCGACTAGCGGGTATCTACAATGAGCAGTTCTTC

v_gene: TRBV7-2
d_gene: TRBD1
j_gene: TRBJ2-7
abundance: few
CDR3aa: CASSSDRGRPQYF
CDR3nt: TGTGCCAGCAGCTCGGACAGGGGGCGCCCCCAGTACTTC

v_gene: TRBV2
d_gene: NA
j_gene: TRBJ1-2
abundance: few
CDR3aa: CASRGSGSNYGYTF
CDR3nt: TGTGCCAGCAGAGGGTCAGGGTCAAACTATGGCTACACCTTC

v_gene: TRBV7-2
d_gene: NA
j_gene: TRBJ1-1
abundance: NA
CDR3aa: CASSYLPTQNTEAFF
CDR3nt: TGTGCCAGCAGCTACCTGCCCACACAGAACACTGAAGCTTTCTTT

v_gene: TRBV5-6
d_gene: NA
j_gene: TRBJ1-3
abundance: NA
CDR3aa: CASSLWGAGNTIYF
CDR3nt: TGTGCCAGCAGCTTGTGGGGGGCTGGAAACACCATATATTTT

v_gene: TRBV14
d_gene: NA
j_gene: TRBJ2-1
abundance: NA
CDR3aa: CASSQSLVEQFF
CDR3nt: TGTGCCAGCAGCCAATCACTAGTTGAGCAGTTCTTC

v_gene: TRBV13
d_gene: TRBD1
j_gene: TRBJ2-7
abundance: few
CDR3aa: CASSLGLTWGQGVYEQYF
CDR3nt: TGTGCCAGCAGCTTAGGCCTAACGTGGGGACAGGGGGTGTACGAGCAGTACTTC

v_gene: TRBV11-1
d_gene: TRBD1
j_gene: TRBJ2-7
abundance: NA
CDR3aa: CATRTGNSEQYF
CDR3nt: TGTGCCACCCGGACAGGGAATAGCGAGCAGTACTTC

v_gene: TRBV5-1
d_gene: NA
j_gene: TRBJ2-1
abundance: once
CDR3aa: CASSFGGGGRHEQFF
CDR3nt: TGCGCCAGCAGCTTTGGTGGGGGAGGAAGGCACGAGCAGTTCTTC

v_gene: TRBV11-1
d_gene: NA
j_gene: TRBJ1-1
abundance: NA
CDR3aa: CASSLRALNTEAFF
CDR3nt: TGTGCCAGCAGCTTACGAGCATTGAACACTGAAGCTTTCTTT

v_gene: TRBV28
d_gene: TRBD1
j_gene: TRBJ2-1
abundance: NA
CDR3aa: CASTRTGGVYYNEQFF
CDR3nt: TGTGCCAGCACCAGGACAGGGGGTGTATACTACAATGAGCAGTTCTTC

v_gene: TRBV5-1
d_gene: TRBD2
j_gene: TRBJ2-3
abundance: NA
CDR3aa: CASSRAASGGALDTQYF
CDR3nt: TGCGCCAGCAGCCGCGCGGCTAGCGGGGGGGCCTTAGATACGCAGTATTTT

v_gene: TRBV12-5
d_gene: TRBD2
j_gene: TRBJ2-2
abundance: NA
CDR3aa: CASGLGTSENTGELFF
CDR3nt: TGTGCTAGTGGTTTGGGGACTAGCGAGAACACCGGGGAGCTGTTTTTT

v_gene: TRBV18
d_gene: NA
j_gene: TRBJ2-7
abundance: NA
CDR3aa: CASSPPSSGGAYEQYF
CDR3nt: TGTGCCAGCTCACCACCGTCTAGTGGAGGGGCCTACGAGCAGTACTTC

v_gene: TRBV5-4
d_gene: TRBD2
j_gene: TRBJ2-7
abundance: NA
CDR3aa: CASSLGGVMHEQYF
CDR3nt: TGTGCCAGCAGCCTGGGGGGGGTAATGCACGAGCAGTACTTC

v_gene: TRBV7-2
d_gene: NA
j_gene: TRBJ2-7
abundance: NA
CDR3aa: CASSLATSYEQYF
CDR3nt: TGTGCCAGCAGCTTAGCTACTTCCTACGAGCAGTACTTC

v_gene: TRBV11-2
d_gene: NA
j_gene: TRBJ1-2
abundance: NA
CDR3aa: CASSLGTIADGYTF
CDR3nt: TGTGCCAGCAGCTTAGGGACTATCGCTGACGGCTACACCTTC

v_gene: TRBV6-5
d_gene: TRBD1
j_gene: TRBJ1-5
abundance: NA
CDR3aa: CASRQGSQPQHF
CDR3nt: TGTGCCAGCAGACAGGGGAGTCAGCCCCAGCATTTT

v_gene: TRBV5-4
d_gene: TRBD2
j_gene: TRBJ2-2
abundance: NA
CDR3aa: CASSRGLAGNTGELFF
CDR3nt: TGTGCCAGCAGCCGGGGACTAGCGGGGAACACCGGGGAGCTGTTTTTT

v_gene: TRBV5-1
d_gene: TRBD2
j_gene: TRBJ2-2
abundance: once
CDR3aa: CASGSGTPNSGELFF
CDR3nt: TGCGCCAGCGGAAGCGGGACCCCTAACTCTGGGGAGCTGTTTTTT

v_gene: TRBV6-5
d_gene: TRBD2
j_gene: TRBJ2-1
abundance: NA
CDR3aa: CASRRGLGDRSEQFF
CDR3nt: TGTGCCAGCAGAAGGGGACTAGGGGATCGTAGTGAGCAGTTCTTC